This TCR beta chain stems from a study of T cell responses to AZD1222 COVID-19 vaccine. Study conclusions and caveats: Among those given AZD1222, only six were seropositive at baseline. Unmutated regions of variants are reportedly targeted by nearly half of spike-specific TCRs. Clonal diversity was possibly underestimated, and white British individuals and females predominated among donors.

A remark on this clone: Its antigen is not identified.

The CDR3 length is 14 residues. Germline CDR1 LNHDA, CDR2 SQIVND (reference sequence). J was trimmed by 3 bases and V by 7 bases; bases with no gene match: 7. Only in-frame clones appear in the TCRdb table, and some are missing; sequencing was by immunoSEQ multiplex PCR. The sample contains more than 140,000 clones, approximately 88% of which appear only once. This clonotype was sampled from an adult in good health. The starting material was peripheral blood, obtained on day 0 of MenACWY control vaccination. The gene calls are TRBV19 and TRBJ2-7, with 9 bases lining up with TRBD1. The CDR3 sequence is CASKIGTGNYEQYF. As DNA, the CDR3 is TGTGCCAGTAAAATCGGGACAGGGAACTACGAGCAGTACTTC.